This TCR beta chain was captured by sequencing in a study of cytomegalovirus exposure and HLA in healthy donors. Overall study results and limits: A missense DCLRE1C variant was associated with V- and J-gene trimming of TCR beta chains in a later analysis, and an independent cohort replicated the association.

In germline, CDR1 is MNHEY, CDR2 SMNVEV (reference sequence). There are 14 residues in the CDR3. The junction had 6 bases not matched to a gene; V was cut back by 6 bases and J by 4 bases. It was with 60 Vbeta and 13 Jbeta primers that the PCR ran. Clones were sequenced by immunoSEQ multiplex PCR, and TCRdb holds only the in-frame ones, with some missing. The sample has about 170,000 clones; around 74% are singletons. Notes on this clone: Its matching antigen is unknown.

Sequencing input: PBMCs. V usage is TRBV27 and J usage is TRBJ2-5; the match to TRBD1 covers 9 bases. The sequence was collected from a female donor in good health and CMV-seronegative. CDR3 nucleotides: TGTGCCAGCAGCCTTGAGGGACAGGGAGAGACCCAGTACTTC. This sequence encodes CASSLEGQGETQYF.